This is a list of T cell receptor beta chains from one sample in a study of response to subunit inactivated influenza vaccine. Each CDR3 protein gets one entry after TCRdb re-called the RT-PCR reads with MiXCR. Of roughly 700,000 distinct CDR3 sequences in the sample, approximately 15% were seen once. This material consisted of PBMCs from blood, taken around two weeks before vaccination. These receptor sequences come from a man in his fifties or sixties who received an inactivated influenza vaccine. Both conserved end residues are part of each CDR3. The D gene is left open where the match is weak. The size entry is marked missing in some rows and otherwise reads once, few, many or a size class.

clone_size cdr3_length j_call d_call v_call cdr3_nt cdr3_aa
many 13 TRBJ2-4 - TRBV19 TGTGCCAGTATTTCCAGGGCCAAAAACATTCAGTACTTC CASISRAKNIQYF
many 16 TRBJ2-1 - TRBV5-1 TGCGCCAGCAGCTTGGTGGCCTACAGTAATGGGAATGAGCAGTTCTTC CASSLVAYSNGNEQFF
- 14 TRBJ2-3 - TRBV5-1 TGCGCCAGCAGTGCAGCGACCAGCACAGATACGCAGTATTTT CASSAATSTDTQYF
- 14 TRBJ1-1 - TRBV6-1 TGTGCCAGCAGTGAATTGGCAGGGGACACTGAAGCTTTCTTT CASSELAGDTEAFF
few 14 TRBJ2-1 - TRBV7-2 TGTGCCAGCAGCTTAGCCAGGGCCGGCAATGAGCAGTTCTTC CASSLARAGNEQFF
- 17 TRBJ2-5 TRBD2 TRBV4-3 TGCGCCAGCAGCCAAGGGGGACTAGCGGGAGTTTGGGAGACCCAGTACTTC CASSQGGLAGVWETQYF
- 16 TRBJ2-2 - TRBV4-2 TGTGCCAGCAGCCAAGTGGGCCAAACGGACACCGGGGAGCTGTTTTTT CASSQVGQTDTGELFF
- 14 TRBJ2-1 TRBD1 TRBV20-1 TGCAGTGCTAGACCACCCGACAGGGGAAATGAGCAGTTCTTC CSARPPDRGNEQFF
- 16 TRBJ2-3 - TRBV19 TGTGCCAGTAGTATGGCCGGGACGGTGGGTATGAATACGCAGTATTTT CASSMAGTVGMNTQYF
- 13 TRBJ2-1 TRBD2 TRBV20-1 TGCAGTGCTCAGGCTAGCGGGTACAATGAGCAGTTCTTC CSAQASGYNEQFF
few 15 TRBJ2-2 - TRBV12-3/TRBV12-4 TGTGCCAGCAGTTTGACACTGGTGAACACCGGGGAGCTGTTTTTT CASSLTLVNTGELFF
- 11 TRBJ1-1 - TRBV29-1 TGCAACGTTGCGGAGAACACTGAAGCTTTCTTT CNVAENTEAFF
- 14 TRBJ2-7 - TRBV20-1 TGCAGTGCTAGAGATATACTCAAAGCTTACGAGCAGTACTTC CSARDILKAYEQYF
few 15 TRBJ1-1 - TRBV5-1 TGCGCCAGCAGCCCCCGGCAGGGGCCAGGGACTGAAGCTTTCTTT CASSPRQGPGTEAFF
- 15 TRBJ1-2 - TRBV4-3 TGCGCCAGCAGCCAGGCTGGAATCTCTAACTATGGCTACACCTTC CASSQAGISNYGYTF
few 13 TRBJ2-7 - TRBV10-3 TGTGCCATCAGCCAACAGGCTTCCTACGAGCAGTACTTC CAISQQASYEQYF
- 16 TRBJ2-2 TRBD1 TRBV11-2 TGTGCCAGCAGACACACGCCGGGACAGGGGTCCGGGGAGCTGTTTTTT CASRHTPGQGSGELFF
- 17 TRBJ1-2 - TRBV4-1 TGCGCCAGCAGCCAAGTAAGGTTGCGGACAGCATACTATGGCTACACCTTC CASSQVRLRTAYYGYTF
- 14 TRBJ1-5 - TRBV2 TGTGCCAGCAGTGCCATGACTGCGGGTCAGCCCCAGCATTTT CASSAMTAGQPQHF
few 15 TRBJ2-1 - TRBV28 TGTGCCAGCAGTTTAACTTTAACAGCCTACAATGAGCAGTTCTTC CASSLTLTAYNEQFF
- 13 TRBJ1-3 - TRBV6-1 TGTGCCAACGCAGGTCTGGATGGAAACACCATATATTTT CANAGLDGNTIYF
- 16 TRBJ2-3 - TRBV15 TGTGCCACCAGCAGAGATTTGGCGGGGAGCACAGATACGCAGTATTTT CATSRDLAGSTDTQYF
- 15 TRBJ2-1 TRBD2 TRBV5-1 TGCGCCAGCAGCCATCGGACTAGCGCGTACAATGAGCAGTTCTTC CASSHRTSAYNEQFF
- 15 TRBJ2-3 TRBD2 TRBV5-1 TGCGCCAGCAGCTTGGTGGCGGGGGGGCTCAGTACGCAGTATTTT CASSLVAGGLSTQYF
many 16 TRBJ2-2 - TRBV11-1 TGTGCCAGCAGCCCTACCGGGACGGCGAACACCGGGGAGCTGTTTTTT CASSPTGTANTGELFF
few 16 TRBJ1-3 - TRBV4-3 TGCGCCAGCAGCCAAGGTTCGCGGACATCTGGAAACACCATATATTTT CASSQGSRTSGNTIYF
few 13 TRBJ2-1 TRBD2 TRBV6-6 TGTGCCAGCACCCTCAGCGGGGTGAATGAGCAGTTCTTC CASTLSGVNEQFF
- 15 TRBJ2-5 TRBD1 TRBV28 TGTGCCAGCAGCCTGACAGGGGGCGTTACGGAGACCCAGTACTTC CASSLTGGVTETQYF
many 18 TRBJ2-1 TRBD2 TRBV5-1 TGCGCCAGCAGCTCCGGGACTAGCGGGAGGGGGTTTATGAATGAGCAGTTCTTC CASSSGTSGRGFMNEQFF
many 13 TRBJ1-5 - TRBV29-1 TGCAGCGTTGCTGAACAACCGGATCAGCCCCAGCATTTT CSVAEQPDQPQHF
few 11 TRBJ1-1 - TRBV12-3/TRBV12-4 TGTGCCAGCAGTTTGGGCAATGGGGCTTTCTTT CASSLGNGAFF
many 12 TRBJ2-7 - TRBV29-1 TGCAGCGTTGCCGGACAAGTCAGGGAGCAGTACTTC CSVAGQVREQYF
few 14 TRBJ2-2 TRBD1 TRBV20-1 TGCAGTGCCGTAGGACAGGGGGCATTCGGGGAGCTGTTTTTT CSAVGQGAFGELFF
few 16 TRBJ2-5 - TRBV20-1 TGCAGTGCTAGATTCCCCTCAGCGGAGGCTCAAGAGACCCAGTACTTC CSARFPSAEAQETQYF
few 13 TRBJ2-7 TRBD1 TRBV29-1 TGCAGCGTTGAAGATCGCAGGGGGCTTGAGCAGTACTTC CSVEDRRGLEQYF
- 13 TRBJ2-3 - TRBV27 TGTGCCAGCAGTTTAGGGCTGCAAGGGGCGCAGTATTTT CASSLGLQGAQYF
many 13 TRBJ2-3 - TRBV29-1 TGCAGCGCCCGACTGGCCCCCGAAGATACGCAGTATTTT CSARLAPEDTQYF
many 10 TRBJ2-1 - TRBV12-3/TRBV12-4 TGTGCCAGCGGAAACTCTGGACAGTTCTTC CASGNSGQFF
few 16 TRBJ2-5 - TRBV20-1 TGCAGTGCTAGAGTGTTTTATGCTAGCATTCAAGAGACCCAGTACTTC CSARVFYASIQETQYF
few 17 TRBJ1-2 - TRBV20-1 TGCAGTGCCCTACACGGGACCTTACTGAAAAGGGGCTATGGCTACACCTTC CSALHGTLLKRGYGYTF
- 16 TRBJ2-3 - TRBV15 TGTGCCACCAGCAGAGATTGGGGTACGAGCACAGATACGCAGTATTTT CATSRDWGTSTDTQYF
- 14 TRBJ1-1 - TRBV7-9 TGTGCCAGCACGAAGGGGGGGGGTCAGACTGAAGCTTTCTTT CASTKGGGQTEAFF
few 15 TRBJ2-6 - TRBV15 TGTGCCACCAGCCCGGAAGTTTCTGGGGCCAACGTCCTGACTTTC CATSPEVSGANVLTF
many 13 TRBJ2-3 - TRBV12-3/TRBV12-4 TGTGCCAGCAGTTTGGGGACTTCAGATACGCAGTATTTT CASSLGTSDTQYF
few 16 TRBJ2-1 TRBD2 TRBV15 TGTGCCACCAGCAGAGTCCGGGGGGTAGGGGACAATGAGCAGTTCTTC CATSRVRGVGDNEQFF
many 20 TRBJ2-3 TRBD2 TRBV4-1 TGCGCCAGCAGCCAAGACCTGGGTGGACCTGGCGGGGGGTTTTCGGATACGCAGTATTTT CASSQDLGGPGGGFSDTQYF
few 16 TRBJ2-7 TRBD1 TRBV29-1 TGCAGCGTGAACCGGGACAGGGGTATCGCCTCCTACGAGCAGTACTTC CSVNRDRGIASYEQYF
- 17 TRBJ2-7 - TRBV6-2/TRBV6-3 TGTGCCAGCAGTTACCGGGGCCACCACCAGAGCTCCTACGAGCAGTACTTC CASSYRGHHQSSYEQYF
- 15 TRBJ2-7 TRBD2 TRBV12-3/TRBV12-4 TGTGCCAGCAGTTCCGGGACTATCTATTCCTACGAGCAGTACTTC CASSSGTIYSYEQYF
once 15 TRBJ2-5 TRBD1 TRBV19 TGTGCCAGTAGTATAGTTGGGACAGGGGGAGAGACCCAGTACTTC CASSIVGTGGETQYF
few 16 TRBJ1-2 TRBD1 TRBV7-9 TGTGCCAGCAGCTTAGTAATGGGACAGGTTAACTATGGCTACACCTTC CASSLVMGQVNYGYTF
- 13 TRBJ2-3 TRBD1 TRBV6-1 TGTGCCAGCAGTGAGGACAGGGGGGATACGCAGTATTTT CASSEDRGDTQYF
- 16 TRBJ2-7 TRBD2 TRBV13 TGTGCCAGCAGCCAACTACTAGCGGGGGGGACCTACGAGCAGTACTTC CASSQLLAGGTYEQYF
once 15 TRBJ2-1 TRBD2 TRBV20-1 TGCACTGCTAGAGTCCCAGCGGGAGGGAGGAATGAGCAGTTCTTC CTARVPAGGRNEQFF
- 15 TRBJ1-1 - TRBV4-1 TGCGCCAGCAGCCAAAGGTCCCTGGGGGTCACTGAAGCTTTCTTT CASSQRSLGVTEAFF
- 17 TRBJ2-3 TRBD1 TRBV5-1 TGCGCCAGCAGACGTGGGCCTGGGGACAGGGGCACAGATACGCAGTATTTT CASRRGPGDRGTDTQYF
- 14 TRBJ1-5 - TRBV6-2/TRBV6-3 TGTGCCAGCAGCCTTGGACCCGTGTCCGCAACCCAGCATTTT CASSLGPVSATQHF
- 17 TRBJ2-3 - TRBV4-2 TGTGCCAGCAGCCAAACTCCTCAGGGGCGAGGTGCAGATACGCAGTATTTT CASSQTPQGRGADTQYF